These 30 T cell receptor beta chains originate from one sample sequenced in a study of long-term antiretroviral therapy in people with HIV. Samples were assayed with immunoSEQ v3.0 at survey level. Some clones are missing from TCRdb's copy, which holds only in-frame ones; the method was immunoSEQ multiplex PCR. Of roughly 16,000 clones listed, around four fifths are singletons. Material: unsorted PBMCs, obtained 2.1 years after starting antiretroviral therapy. These TCRs come from a man aged 40-49 years with HIV.

This clone appeared a few times. Mismatch with germline at one junction end may stem from a read error. The chain links TRBV7-9 to TRBJ1-2, with TRBD1 matching over 9 bases. CDR1 SEHNR and CDR2 FQNEAQ come from the germline V gene (reference sequence). The CDR3 is made up of 16 amino acids. The CDR3, as DNA: TGTGCCAGCATCTTAGGGGACAGGGATTCTCTTTATGGCTACACCTTC. This sequence encodes CASILGDRDSLYGYTF.

The table lists this clone with a few counts. J is TRBJ2-3 and V is TRBV11-2; no clear D gene. The CDR3 contains 15 residues. From germline, CDR1 is SGHAT and CDR2 FQNNGV. Trimming took 5 bases from V and 0 from J, leaving 12 bases between them. Here the CDR3 DNA reads TGTGCCAGCAGCCTCGGACGGTCTAGCACAGATACGCAGTATTTT. Translated: CASSLGRSSTDTQYF.

V gene TRBV30 combines with J gene TRBJ1-1; no clear D. The V end was cut by 3 bases, the J end by 0 bases, with 14 bases between. CDR1 is GTSNPN, CDR2 SVGIG, per germline (reference sequence). The CDR3 is made up of 15 amino acids. Written as DNA, the CDR3 is TGTGCCTGGAGGCATTCTCGGACTATGAACACTGAAGCTTTCTTT. Translated: CAWRHSRTMNTEAFF. Looking up the rest from reference TRBV30 and TRBJ1-1 gives the full variable domain: SQTIHQWPATLVQPVGSPLSLECTVEGTSNPNLYWYRQAAGRGLQLLFYSVGIGQISSEVPQNLSASRPQDRQFILSSKKLLLSDSGFYLCAWRHSRTMNTEAFFGQGTRLTVV.

V and J are TRBV7-9 and TRBJ2-7; TRBD1 might be the D (6 bases). V was clipped by 4 bases and J by 0 bases, with 13 bases between them. CDR1 is SEHNR, CDR2 FQNEAQ, per germline (reference sequence). The CDR3 sequence is 15 residues long. CDR3 amino acids: CASSSTGASSYEQYF. The CDR3 coding sequence is TGTGCCAGCAGCTCGACAGGCGCATCCTCCTACGAGCAGTACTTC.

In its sample, this clone was seen once. The chain has TRBV5-6 and TRBJ1-2; D gene unclear. The CDR3 totals 14 residues. The germline V and J ends were trimmed by 2 bases and 1 base, with 9 bases remaining between them. Germline V gene data show CDR1 as SGHDT and CDR2 as YYEEEE. The CDR3 protein is CASSLPGVNYGYTF. The DNA of the CDR3 is TGTGCCAGCAGCTTACCTGGGGTTAACTATGGCTACACCTTC.

The rearrangement uses TRBV6-1 and TRBJ2-7, with no clear D. The CDR3 extends over 12 amino acids. Germline lookup yields CDR1 MNHNS and CDR2 SASEGT. The germline V and J ends were trimmed by 4 bases and 3 bases, with 7 bases remaining between them. CDR3 nucleotides: TGTGCCAGCAGTGGCTTTCTCTACGAGCAGTACTTC. Translation: CASSGFLYEQYF.

The V call is TRBV27, the J call TRBJ1-2; 9 nucleotides agree with TRBD1. The CDR3 has 15 residues. Per germline, CDR1 MNHEY and CDR2 SMNVEV (reference sequence). V dropped 0 bases and J dropped 3; count of bases not matched to a gene: 2. CDR3 DNA: TGTGCCAGCAGTTTATCAGGGACAGGGTACTATGGCTACACCTTC. Translation: CASSLSGTGYYGYTF.

V usage is TRBV27 and J usage is TRBJ1-5; maybe TRBD1 (5 bases). The CDR3 runs to 15 residues. Germline V gene data show CDR1 as MNHEY and CDR2 as SMNVEV (reference sequence). V shed 3 bases and J shed 2 bases, with 11 bases lying between them. CDR3: CASSFQGSGNQPQHF. DNA of the CDR3: TGTGCCAGCAGTTTCCAGGGCTCGGGCAATCAGCCCCAGCATTTT.

This chain uses TRBV5-6 with TRBJ1-4; D remains unclear. V was pared by 3 bases and J by 6 bases, with 6 bases between. The CDR3 contains 12 residues. CDR1 is SGHDT and CDR2 is YYEEEE in the germline V gene. The CDR3 region has the DNA TGTGCCAGCAGCTCCCGAGATGAAAAACTGTTTTTT. This encodes CASSSRDEKLFF.

The rearrangement links TRBV19 to TRBJ2-7, with 11 nucleotides matching TRBD2. CDR1 is LNHDA and CDR2 is SQIVND in the germline V gene (reference sequence). V trimming: 3 bases; J trimming: 7 bases; junction bases outside the gene matches: 5. The CDR3 runs to 14 residues. CDR3 nucleotides: TGTGCCAGTAGTATTGCGACTAGCGGGGAGGAGCAGTACTTC. Amino acid sequence: CASSIATSGEEQYF.

V and J are TRBV6-6 and TRBJ1-1, with D possibly matching TRBD1 (5 bases). Between the trimmed V and J ends, which lost 0 bases and 5 bases, there was a span of 10 bases. CDR1 is MNHNY, CDR2 SVGAGI, per germline (reference sequence). This CDR3 contains 14 residues. CDR3 DNA: TGTGCCAGCAGTTACTCCCTAACAGGTACTGAAGCTTTCTTT. It translates to CASSYSLTGTEAFF.

V gene TRBV10-3 combines with J gene TRBJ1-2; D might be TRBD1 (5 bases). In germline, CDR1 is ENHRY, CDR2 SYGVKD. V gave up 5 bases and J gave up 4 bases, with 14 bases separating them. CDR3 size: 14 residues. Here the CDR3 reads CAISTPQGGYGYTF. In DNA, the CDR3 is TGTGCCATCAGTACACCCCAGGGAGGCTATGGCTACACCTTC.

The J gene is TRBJ1-4, the V gene TRBV27, with D possibly being TRBD1 (6 bases). The CDR3 runs to 15 residues. Deletions cut 2 bases from V and 3 bases from J, with 10 bases between. CDR1 and CDR2 (germline): MNHEY, SMNVEV (reference sequence). CDR3 residues: CASSLQGSPNEKLFF. The CDR3 DNA reads TGTGCCAGCAGTTTACAGGGGTCTCCTAATGAAAAACTGTTTTTT.

This clone was picked up a small number of times. The genes are TRBV10-2 and TRBJ2-1; 8 positions agree with TRBD2. J lost 6 bases, V lost 0 bases, and 7 bases had no gene match. The CDR3 totals 16 residues. Per the germline V gene, CDR1 is WSHSY and CDR2 is SAAADI. CDR3 in DNA: TGCGCCAGCAGTGAGTCGAGTCGCGGGGGGCTCAATGAGCAGTTCTTC. Encoded protein: CASSESSRGGLNEQFF.

This clone was seen once. This chain links TRBV5-1 with TRBJ2-7; no definite D call. The CDR3 is 14 residues long. Germline V CDR1 and CDR2: SGHRS, YFSETQ. V lost 2 bases and J 2 bases, leaving 11 bases between the germline ends. The CDR3 region is CASSLEVWAYEQYF. The DNA of the CDR3 is TGCGCCAGCAGCTTAGAGGTTTGGGCCTACGAGCAGTACTTC.

The genes are TRBV5-8 and TRBJ1-5; the D is unclear. V was shortened by 1 base and J by 5 bases, with 4 bases between the two germline ends. CDR1 and CDR2 from the germline V gene are SGHTS and YDEGEE. The CDR3 is 12 amino acids. The CDR3 spells CASSLNYQPQHF. Written as DNA, the CDR3 is TGTGCCAGCAGCTTGAATTATCAGCCCCAGCATTTT.

The gene calls are TRBV6-6 and TRBJ2-1, with TRBD2 matching over 12 bases. Germline CDR1 and CDR2: MNHNY and SVGAGI (reference sequence). The V gene end was trimmed by 6 bases and the J gene end by 6 bases; junction bases not matched to a gene: 6. This CDR3 region has 15 residues. The CDR3 DNA is TGTGCCAGCAGCCCCGGACTAGCGGGAACCAATGAGCAGTTCTTC. It codes for CASSPGLAGTNEQFF.

This sequence joins TRBV5-1 and TRBJ2-7; TRBD2 aligns across 7 bases. With 0 bases clipped from V and 7 bases from J, the junction kept 4 bases outside the gene matches. Germline CDR1 is SGHRS and CDR2 is YFSETQ. CDR3 size: 13 residues. The CDR3 spells CASSLEAGDEQYF. The CDR3 region has the DNA TGCGCCAGCAGCTTGGAGGCGGGGGATGAGCAGTACTTC. The full variable domain, in which reference TRBV5-1 and TRBJ2-7 provide the parts outside the CDR3, is KAGVTQTPRYLIKTRGQQVTLSCSPISGHRSVSWYQQTPGQGLQFLFEYFSETQRNKGNFPGRFSGRQFSNSRSEMNVSTLELGDSALYLCASSLEAGDEQYFGPGTRLTVT.

The chain couples TRBV19 to TRBJ1-4; tentative D call: TRBD1 (6 bases). The V gene lost 5 bases and the J gene lost 0 bases, with 10 bases spanning the gap. In germline, CDR1 is LNHDA, CDR2 SQIVND (reference sequence). The CDR3 consists of 15 residues. In DNA form, the CDR3 reads TGTGCCAGTAGTCTACAGGGTCCAACTAATGAAAAACTGTTTTTT. This sequence encodes CASSLQGPTNEKLFF.

The chain joins TRBV5-6 to TRBJ2-3; D is possibly TRBD1 (5 bases). Germline loops: CDR1 SGHDT, CDR2 YYEEEE. The germline V and J ends were trimmed by 4 bases and 1 base, with 7 bases remaining between them. This CDR3 contains 13 residues. The CDR3 spells CASSVTGTDTQYF. CDR3 nucleotides: TGTGCCAGCAGCGTGACAGGCACAGATACGCAGTATTTT.

This chain uses TRBV15 with TRBJ2-3; D uncertain. The CDR3 loop spans 16 amino acids. CDR1 and CDR2 (germline): LNHNV, YYDKDF (reference sequence). Trimming took off 4 bases at V and 5 bases at J, with 19 bases between the two ends. DNA of the CDR3: TGTGCCACCAGCAACGAACCGGGTTTTATGGGAGATACGCAGTATTTT. It codes for CATSNEPGFMGDTQYF. Drawing the rest from reference TRBV15 and TRBJ2-3, the complete variable domain is DAMVIQNPRYQVTQFGKPVTLSCSQTLNHNVMYWYQQKSSQAPKLLFHYYDKDFNNEADTPDNFQSRRPNTSFCFLDIRSPGLGDTAMYLCATSNEPGFMGDTQYFGPGTRLTVL.

The chain is built from TRBV6-1 and TRBJ1-1; D is undetermined. The germline V gene encodes CDR1 MNHNS and CDR2 SASEGT. Trimming stripped 11 bases from V and 3 bases from J, with 16 bases between. CDR3 length equals 13 residues. As DNA, the CDR3 is TGTGCCGGAAAAGATAGGGCAGACACTGAAGCTTTCTTT. It specifies CAGKDRADTEAFF.

V is TRBV29-1 and J is TRBJ2-2, with a tentative D call TRBD1 (5 bases). Germline values: CDR1 SQVTM, CDR2 ANQGSEA. The CDR3 loop spans 14 amino acids. Between the trimmed V and J ends, which lost 6 bases and 2 bases, there was a span of 13 bases. DNA of the CDR3: TGCAGCGTCGCTAGGACATCCAACACCGGGGAGCTGTTTTTT. Translation gives CSVARTSNTGELFF.

V is TRBV5-1 and J is TRBJ2-5; TRBD1 aligns across 11 bases. Per germline, CDR1 SGHRS and CDR2 YFSETQ. This CDR3 has 16 amino acids. Trimming at V came to 4 bases and at J to 0 bases, leaving 5 bases not matched to a gene. The CDR3 here is CASSQPGQGDQETQYF. The CDR3 nucleotides are TGCGCCAGCAGCCAACCGGGACAGGGGGACCAAGAGACCCAGTACTTC.

The chain combines TRBV27 with TRBJ2-1; D might be TRBD1 (6 bases). CDR1 and CDR2 from the germline V gene are MNHEY and SMNVEV (reference sequence). CDR3 length: 15 residues. The ends were cut back, 5 bases at V and 6 bases at J, with 17 bases in the middle. The CDR3 region has the DNA TGTGCCAGCAGTCCAGTGGCAGGGGCCTTCAATGAGCAGTTCTTC. This translates into CASSPVAGAFNEQFF.

This clone appeared once. J is TRBJ2-1 and V is TRBV19, with 7 nucleotides matching TRBD2. The V gene's germline CDR1 is LNHDA and CDR2 SQIVND (reference sequence). V was pared by 5 bases and J by 0 bases, with 4 bases of the junction left unmatched. The CDR3 loop spans 15 amino acids. CDR3 nucleotide sequence: TGTGCCAGTAGTGCAGCGGGGAGCTCCTACAATGAGCAGTTCTTC. This translates into CASSAAGSSYNEQFF.

The chain combines TRBV27 with TRBJ1-5, with unresolved D. The CDR3 has 13 amino acids. Germline V gene lookup returns CDR1 MNHEY and CDR2 SMNVEV (reference sequence). V was shortened by 3 bases and J by 3 bases, with 6 bases between the two germline ends. The CDR3 is CASSLSHNQPQHF. The CDR3 DNA reads TGTGCCAGCAGTTTGAGTCACAATCAGCCCCAGCATTTT.

This clone was detected only a few times. The chain is built from TRBV11-2 and TRBJ1-3; D is unclear. CDR3 size: 13 residues. Deletions cut 6 bases from V and 0 bases from J, with 6 bases between. Germline values: CDR1 SGHAT, CDR2 FQNNGV. CDR3 nucleotide sequence: TGTGCCAGCAGAGGGTACTCTGGAAACACCATATATTTT. Translating gives CASRGYSGNTIYF.

The chain carries TRBV19 and TRBJ1-5; 10 bases line up with TRBD1. CDR1 is LNHDA, CDR2 SQIVND, per germline (reference sequence). The V and J ends lost 4 bases and 1 base, in that order; junction bases with no gene match: 4. This CDR3 spans 16 amino acids. Here the CDR3 DNA reads TGTGCCAGTAGTAGGACAGGGGGTCCCAGCAATCAGCCCCAGCATTTT. Translation: CASSRTGGPSNQPQHF.

V and J are TRBV28 and TRBJ2-7; D tentatively reads TRBD1 or TRBD2 (5 bases each). CDR1 and CDR2 (germline): MDHEN, SYDVKM. The ends were cut back, 2 bases at V and 6 bases at J, with 8 bases in the middle. CDR3 size: 12 residues. DNA of the CDR3: TGTGCCAGCAGTTTAGGGGACGGCGAGCAGTACTTC. This gives the protein CASSLGDGEQYF.